Below, one TCR beta chain is given with its context. Its antigen remains unidentified. The donors were part of the validation cohort, which consisted of under 150 subjects and was separate from the first cohort of under 850 subjects. The data were taken from a study of cytomegalovirus exposure and HLA in healthy donors. There are 16 residues in the CDR3. Germline-derived CDR1 and CDR2 are SNHLY and FYNNEI. V lost 4 bases to trimming and J lost 4 bases; unmatched junction nucleotides: 12. Whole-study results and caveats: A later analysis found first-cohort TCR clusters tended to co-occur in the 95 to 150 validation repertoires.

The method was immunoSEQ multiplex PCR; TCRdb's version includes in-frame clones alone and lacks a portion of them. This sample has around 150,000 clones, with 82% found just once. Sequencing was done on a sample of PBMCs. The clonotype originates from a man aged 25 to 45 in good health and CMV-seropositive. V is TRBV2 and J is TRBJ1-2; TRBD1 matches 7 bases. This CDR3 reads CASSGGKQGTIYGYTF. The CDR3 coding sequence is TGTGCCAGCAGTGGCGGAAAACAGGGGACGATCTATGGCTACACCTTC.